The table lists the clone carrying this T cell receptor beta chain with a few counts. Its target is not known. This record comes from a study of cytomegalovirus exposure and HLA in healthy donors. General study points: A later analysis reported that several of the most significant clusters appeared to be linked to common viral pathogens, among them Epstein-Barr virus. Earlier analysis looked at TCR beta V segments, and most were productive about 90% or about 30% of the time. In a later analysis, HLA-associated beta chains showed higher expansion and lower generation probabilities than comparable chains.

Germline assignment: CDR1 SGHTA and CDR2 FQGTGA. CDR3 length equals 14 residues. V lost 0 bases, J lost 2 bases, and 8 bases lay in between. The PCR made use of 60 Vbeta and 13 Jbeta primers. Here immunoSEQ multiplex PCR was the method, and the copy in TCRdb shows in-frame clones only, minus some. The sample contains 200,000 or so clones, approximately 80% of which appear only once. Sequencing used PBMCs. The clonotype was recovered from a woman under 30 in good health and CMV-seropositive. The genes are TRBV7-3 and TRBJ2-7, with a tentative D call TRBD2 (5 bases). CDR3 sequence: CASSLTSGTYEQYF. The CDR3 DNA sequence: TGTGCCAGCAGCTTAACGTCCGGGACCTACGAGCAGTACTTC.